The 3 T cell receptor beta chains below come from one sample, sequenced in a study of Ad26.COV2.S vaccination and SARS-CoV-2 variants. Data came from immunoSEQ multiplex PCR; TCRdb stores just in-frame clones and leaves some out. The repertoire has hundreds of thousands of clones, 88% of them found once; the top ten carry roughly 6%. Treatment specified: roughly 19 received Ad26.COV2.S at low or high dose, single or two shots; about 5 received placebo; per-sample allocation not given. Day 63 following the first vaccine or placebo injection was when the samples were taken. The source material was peripheral blood, sampled in a trial of Ad26.COV2.S vaccine versus placebo. The receptors were gathered from a person aged 18-65 years who received the Ad26.COV2.S COVID-19 vaccine or a placebo.

V usage is TRBV2 and J usage is TRBJ1-2; no definite D call. Germline-derived CDR1 and CDR2 are SNHLY and FYNNEI. This CDR3 has 12 amino acids. Deletions cut 5 bases from V and 4 bases from J, with 8 bases between. The CDR3 nucleotides read TGTGCCAGCAGTTTAGACGGCTATGGCTACACCTTC. Translated, it gives CASSLDGYGYTF.

The V gene is TRBV13, the J gene TRBJ2-2; a possible D gene is TRBD2 (5 bases). This CDR3 region has 14 residues. The germline V and J ends were trimmed by 5 bases and 6 bases, with 13 bases remaining between them. Germline V gene sequence: CDR1 PRHDT, CDR2 FYEKMQ (reference sequence). The CDR3 bases are TGTGCCAGCAGCACAATCGTCGGGGCCGGGGAGCTGTTTTTT. Its translation: CASSTIVGAGELFF.

The genes are TRBV7-2 and TRBJ2-3; D is tentatively TRBD1 or TRBD2 (6 bases each). Germline V CDR1 and CDR2: SGHTA, FQGNSA. The CDR3 length is 14 residues. The V gene lost 5 bases and the J gene lost 6 bases, with 15 bases spanning the gap. This CDR3 is CASSTGRGLDTQYF. In nucleotides, the CDR3 is TGTGCCAGCAGCACAGGACGGGGGCTGGATACGCAGTATTTT.